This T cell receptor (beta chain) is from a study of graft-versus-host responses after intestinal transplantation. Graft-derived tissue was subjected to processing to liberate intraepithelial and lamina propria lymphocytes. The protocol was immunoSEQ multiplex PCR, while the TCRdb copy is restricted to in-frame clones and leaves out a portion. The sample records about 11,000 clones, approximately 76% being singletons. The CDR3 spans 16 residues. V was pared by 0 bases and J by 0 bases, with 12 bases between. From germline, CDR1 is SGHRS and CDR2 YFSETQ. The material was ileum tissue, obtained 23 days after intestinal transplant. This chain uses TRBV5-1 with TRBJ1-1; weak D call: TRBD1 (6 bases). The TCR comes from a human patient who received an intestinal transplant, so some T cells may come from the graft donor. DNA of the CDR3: TGCGCCAGCAGCTTGGCGGGACATGTCATGAACACTGAAGCTTTCTTT. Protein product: CASSLAGHVMNTEAFF.